This entry features one T cell receptor beta chain sequence. This clone was seen only a few times. The target of this receptor is not known. The sample holds no much larger clone one base away, and base qualities are not on file. The germline V gene (reference sequence) gives CDR1 as SGHNT and CDR2 as YYREEE. Counted from cysteine to phenylalanine, this CDR3 has 14 amino acids. The retained sequence is limited to the CDR3, 42 bases, with the frame set at the first base. The trim is 0 bases for V and 4 bases for J, with a gap of 10 bases between the germline ends. Library construction relied on the immunoSEQ multiplex PCR assay. For the multiplex PCR, a mixture combining 60 forward primers for TCR Vbeta segments and 13 reverse primers for TCR Jbeta segments was used. Amplification of the CDR3 region of rearranged TCR beta genes was performed with a multiplex PCR assay on genomic DNA. The amplified TCR beta libraries were sequenced on the Illumina HiSeq System as 87-base-pair reads. The authors processed their data as follows. A later analysis counted tens of millions of unique TCR beta chains across the 500 to 850 repertoires, and some 11 million of these chains were shared by at least two donors. To remove PCR and sequencing errors, raw reads were error-corrected and collapsed into unique sequences using a nearest-neighbor algorithm that merged closely related sequences. To assign V, D and J gene segments, CDR3 sequences were aligned to IMGT reference sequences. For a sequence to be retained, a match of at least six nucleotides was required to both a V gene segment and a J gene segment. A rearrangement was called productive if the CDR3 had no stop codons and remained in frame with V and J, and every other rearrangement was called non-productive. Following IMGT convention, CDR3 was defined as the stretch from the second conserved V-encoded cysteine up to the conserved J-encoded phenylalanine. The earlier analysis of 500 to 600 of the donors excluded sequences that lacked an unambiguous match to a single V gene segment. In an earlier analysis of some 590 of the donors, a V segment was called functional when productive rearrangements were above 56.7%, and segregating when the standard deviation between donors exceeded 5%. A statistical classification framework was developed to diagnose cytomegalovirus status using the catalog of TCR beta chain sequences. A later analysis assigned V and J genes by comparing TCR nucleotide sequences with IMGT/GENE-DB human TR gene sequences. In a later analysis, CDR3 sequences and most-parsimonious VDJ recombination scenarios were assigned using the TCRdist pipeline. In a later analysis, each TCR beta chain was defined by its CDR3 amino acid sequence together with its V-gene family, and reads lacking a unique V-gene family were excluded. As a way to deal with suspected cross-contamination and a sequencing artifact, a later analysis dropped more than 500 nucleotide sequences that were highly shared and had low generation probability. A later analysis calculated a clonal expansion index for each public chain from normalized within-repertoire ranks of inferred template counts. In a later analysis, generation probabilities were computed using a VDJ recombination model fitted to out-of-frame rearrangements, and the results were checked against IGoR. In a later analysis, TCR-TCR, TCR-HLA and TCR-CMV co-occurrence was scored with hypergeometric tests, and a repertoire-size bias correction was applied to TCR pairs. A later analysis estimated false discovery rates by permuting HLA or CMV assignments 20 times. In a later analysis, co-occurring TCRs were grouped using DBSCAN, with TCRdist sequence similarity added in when clustering inside HLA-allele-positive subsets. Repertoires with fewer than 30,000 or more than 120,000 public chains were left out of co-occurrence clustering, as were a handful of repertoires with anomalous nucleotide sharing. The table comes from immuneACCESS by way of TCRdb, which keeps in-frame sequences with V and J called. Part of the clones is missing from these tables; in studies checked, under half for an unresolved V gene and the rest for unknown reasons. The V and J calls and the clone size are those of that table, but D and trimming were determined from the DNA. The sample includes about 100,000 clones, with 81% observed a single time. The ten largest clones add up to 2% to 2.5% of the sample.

This sample was included in a study of cytomegalovirus exposure and HLA in healthy donors (dated by TCRdb to 2015 to 2018). Study-level background: An earlier analysis of under 600 of the donors reported about 250 Gb of sequence data and roughly 110 million unique TCR beta sequences from some 180 million T cells. An early release covering around 630 HLA-typed donors comprised roughly 300 gigabases of sequencing data and 85 million to 100 million unique TCR sequences. The genetic ancestry cluster associated with self-reported Caucasian donors included around 76% of the roughly 390 genotyped donors. The study aimed to test whether signatures of past pathogen exposure could be identified by cataloging public T cell receptors. The T cell repertoires of 666 subjects were profiled by immunosequencing and related to cytomegalovirus serostatus. Along with the approximately 700-subject first cohort, a separate validation cohort of roughly 110 different subjects was used. High-throughput TCR immunosequencing, statistical association of individual TCRs with disease status, and machine learning were combined to predict cytomegalovirus infection status. A later analysis re-examined previously published TCR beta repertoires from over 500 donors and added high-resolution HLA genotyping to investigate patterns of TCR occurrence. In the later analysis, no new phenotypic data were used to find candidate immune exposures; instead, reliance was placed on TCR beta sequences and their occurrence across donors. An earlier analysis of some 500 of the donors applied high-throughput TCR beta sequencing to assess whether each TCR beta V gene segment acted as functional or pseudogenic. Donor age, sex, ethnicity and CMV serostatus were collected together with the repertoire data. Genome-wide SNP genotypes for about 60% of the roughly 670 donors were used in a later genetic analysis, which treated that subset as a discovery cohort. Every discovery cohort repertoire had been produced on one sequencing platform. HLA typing covered class I and class II loci at four-digit resolution. Typing coverage differed by locus: A, B, C, DRB1 and DQB1 were typed in roughly 620-640 donors, DQA1 in 522, DPA1 in 600 to 610, and DPB1 in about 450. Because of strong linkage in the cohort, 4 to 6 DR-DQ haplotypes were treated as single units for association and clustering. Among roughly 400 genotyped donors of the cohort, an average of approximately 240,000 unique TCR beta nucleotide sequences was sequenced per donor, of which about 19% were non-productive.

What the authors observed across the whole study: The study gave a list of 150 to 200 TCR beta chains associated with cytomegalovirus. For the cohort, immune exposure information was limited to CMV serostatus. According to the authors, the approach could potentially be generalized to other disease states and immunological phenotypes. A later genetic analysis reported fewer N-insertions in productive TCRs among donors in an Asian-associated ancestry cluster than the approximately 700-donor mean. Because some donors lacked HLA typing at each locus, the association tests relied only on the typed subset. The classifier was reported to diagnose cytomegalovirus status with high specificity and sensitivity in both the original and validation cohorts. An association between a missense DCLRE1C variant and V-gene and J-gene trimming of TCR beta chains was found in a later genetic analysis and replicated in an independent cohort. A later analysis found that TCR association rates varied across HLA loci, with DRB1 alleles showing the most associated TCRs and HLA-C alleles the fewest. In a later analysis, around 17,000 TCR beta sequences were associated with specific HLA alleles at a false discovery rate of 0.05. In a later analysis, HLA-associated TCR beta chains showed more clonal expansion and lower generation probabilities than non-associated chains that were equally common. A cluster of highly shared sequence variants was judged likely to be a technical artifact of the sequencing pipeline. A later analysis found that most CMV-associated TCR beta chains appeared HLA-restricted, with HLA associations seemingly driven largely by CMV exposure. The presence/absence analyses assumed that sequencing depth was roughly uniform across donors, and that assumption may not be true. Most TCR sequences were observed very rarely across donors, whereas some public TCRs were present in many individuals. Correlated functional status among segregating V segments might reflect linkage disequilibrium, but an unknown experimental factor could not be ruled out. A later analysis reported that several top co-occurrence clusters appeared linked to parvovirus B19, influenza, CMV and Epstein-Barr virus. A further reported finding was that TCR beta sequences accurately predicted the HLA-A and HLA-B alleles for most subjects in the first cohort. Three of the identified cytomegalovirus-associated TCR beta chains were confirmed in vitro to be specific for cytomegalovirus antigens. The 87-base-pair reads could not distinguish some IMGT-functional V segments, including TRBV6-2 and TRBV6-3, so those segments were excluded. Strong co-occurrence of HLA alleles, especially DR and DQ, made assigning TCR associations to individual alleles difficult. In this cohort, only TCR beta chains were sequenced, and detectable features were limited by the absence of alpha or paired-chain data. An earlier analysis of approximately 590 of the donors showed that most TCR beta V segments appeared in productive rearrangements either about 87% or about 30% of the time, which broadly matched IMGT annotations. Because counts were too low, 15 to 20 rarely observed V segments, including chromosome 9 orphons, were excluded from the earlier analysis of several hundred of the donors.

The cohort comprised some 730 healthy bone marrow donors. All cohort members were sampled while nominally healthy, although unrecorded immune exposures were likely present. The donor was CMV seronegative and was included in the group of a few hundred seronegative cohort members. Each donor provided a peripheral blood sample, and peripheral blood mononuclear cells were used for TCR beta sequencing. Genomic DNA was extracted from the blood cell samples with the Qiagen DNeasy Blood Extraction Kit. The specimen sequenced was PBMCs. The clonotype was recovered from a man in his thirties or forties in good health and CMV-seronegative. The sequence joins TRBV5-4 to TRBJ1-1; the D gene is unclear. The CDR3 protein is CASSLVSGATEAFF. The DNA sequence is TGTGCCAGCAGCTTGGTATCAGGCGCCACTGAAGCTTTCTTT.